This TCR beta chain appears in the sequencing data of a study of shared clonotypes between healthy human individuals. Findings and caveats of the study: All-four-donor shared clonotypes had higher generation probabilities than non-shared clonotypes did. The study generally estimated greater richness for naive than memory subsets. Sampling included only blood; tissue repertoires likely differ.

Division of CD4+ cells produced a CD45RA+ naive subset and a CD45RA-negative memory subset. As to this clone: Antigen unknown.

Sequencing was performed with immunoSEQ multiplex PCR; in TCRdb, only in-frame clones are kept and a portion is missing. The sample has over a million clones, 96% seen once; the top ten hold 1% to 1.5%. This TCR was recovered from a man between 25 and 39 years old in good health. The sample taken for sequencing was naive CD4+ T cells sorted from blood. Subset noted: CD45RA+ positively selected.

CDR3 sequence reads: CASSERRGRGNEQFF. DNA for the CDR3: TGTGCCAGCAGTGAACGGCGGGGAAGGGGCAATGAGCAGTTCTTC. V is TRBV2 and J is TRBJ2-1, with D maybe TRBD2 (6 bases). This CDR3 is built from 15 residues. CDR1 is SNHLY and CDR2 is FYNNEI in the germline V gene. V was clipped by 2 bases and J by 6 bases, with 14 bases between them.